The 22 T cell receptor beta chains below were found in one sample sequenced in a study of T cell repertoires in aging, cancer and after chemotherapy (dated by TCRdb to between 2018 and 2021). TCRdb shows the sequencer as Illumina MiSeq. Using a mixed TRB-A/B primer pool, multiplex touch-down PCR amplified rearranged TRB sequences covering the V, D and J segments. TCRdb trimmed the raw reads at Q25, called clones with MiXCR and kept productive beta chains. For every CDR3 protein sequence, its rows merge into one entry that carries the most common genes and DNA. The sample records around 16,000 distinct CDR3 sequences, 45% to 50% of which are singletons. Clones ranked in the top ten supply roughly a tenth of the sample. Instead of sorted cells or RNA, genomic DNA extracted from peripheral blood served as the source for amplifying TCR beta rearrangements. Sequencing used blood. The receptor set was obtained from a human donor in good health.

The rearrangement uses TRBV5-4 and TRBJ2-1; perhaps TRBD1 as D (6 bases). Deletions cut 4 bases from V and 0 bases from J, with 11 bases between. This CDR3 contains 15 residues. Germline V gene sequence: CDR1 SGHNT, CDR2 YYREEE (reference sequence). The CDR3 spells CASSGTGSSYNEQFF. CDR3 DNA sequence: TGTGCCAGCAGCGGAACAGGGAGCTCCTACAATGAGCAGTTCTTC.

The V call is TRBV10-3, the J call TRBJ2-1, with a weak D call TRBD2 (6 bases). The CDR3 totals 12 residues. Trimming pared 6 bases from V and 12 bases from J, leaving 15 bases between. Per the germline V gene, CDR1 is ENHRY and CDR2 is SYGVKD. The CDR3 DNA reads TGTGCCATCAGCCCCGTGGAGGGCTTGCAGTTCTTC. This translates into CAISPVEGLQFF.

This clonotype was observed once. The rearrangement uses TRBV6-5 and TRBJ2-3, with D possibly TRBD1 on 5 matching bases. Trimming left V 1 base short and J 6 bases short, with 11 bases between. In germline, CDR1 is MNHEY, CDR2 SVGAGI. The CDR3 extends over 14 amino acids. CDR3 nucleotide sequence: TGTGCCAGCAGTTACTACCAAAGGGGTGATACGCAGTATTTT. It is translated as CASSYYQRGDTQYF.

Here the CDR3 DNA reads TGTGCCAGCAGTGAAGCGCCAGGCTACACCTTC. Translating gives CASSEAPGYTF. V is TRBV6-1 and J is TRBJ1-2; no firm D call. In germline, CDR1 is MNHNS, CDR2 SASEGT. This CDR3 contains 11 residues. The V and J ends lost 0 bases and 8 bases respectively, with 4 bases between them.

The chain carries TRBV29-1 and TRBJ2-1; the D call may be TRBD1 or TRBD2 (6 bases each). The CDR3 is made up of 13 amino acids. The ends were cut back, 4 bases at V and 9 bases at J, with 16 bases in the middle. Germline V gene data show CDR1 as SQVTM and CDR2 as ANQGSEA. The CDR3: CSVGNWGAGEQFF. In DNA form, the CDR3 reads TGCAGCGTTGGCAATTGGGGGGCAGGTGAGCAGTTCTTC.

For the CDR3, the DNA is TGTGCCACCAGTGATTTGCCCGGGGCTGGTACCGGGGAGCTGTTTTTT. It specifies CATSDLPGAGTGELFF. The rearrangement uses TRBV5-4 and TRBJ2-2, with D tentatively TRBD1 or TRBD2 (5 bases each). V was trimmed by 9 bases and J by 5 bases, leaving 23 bases between them. The germline V gene has CDR1 SGHNT and CDR2 YYREEE (reference sequence). This CDR3 contains 16 residues.

The genes are TRBV7-9 and TRBJ1-4; D gene uncertain. The germline V and J ends were trimmed by 9 bases and 4 bases, with 12 bases remaining between them. The V gene's germline CDR1 is SEHNR and CDR2 FQNEAQ (reference sequence). CDR3 length equals 13 residues. The CDR3 protein is CASSSSLNEKLFF. DNA of the CDR3: TGTGCCAGTTCGTCCAGCCTTAATGAAAAACTGTTTTTT.

This clonotype was detected only a few times. The rearrangement uses TRBV29-1 and TRBJ1-1; D is unresolved. The germline gives CDR1 SQVTM, CDR2 ANQGSEA. CDR3 length: 13 residues. V was trimmed by 2 bases and J by 1 base, leaving 8 bases between them. The DNA for the CDR3 is TGCAGCGTTGAAACAGCGTCGAACACTGAAGCTTTCTTT. This translates into CSVETASNTEAFF.

The chain links TRBV6-5 to TRBJ2-2, with 9 bases lining up with TRBD2. After removal of 5 bases from V and 0 bases from J, the junction contained 1 base not matched to a gene. The length of the CDR3 is 15 residues. Per germline, CDR1 MNHEY and CDR2 SVGAGI. CDR3 coding DNA: TGTGCCAGCAGTCGACTAGCGGCGAACACCGGGGAGCTGTTTTTT. Translating it yields CASSRLAANTGELFF.

The CDR3 is CASSPGAGTYEQYF. As DNA, the CDR3 is TGTGCCAGCTCACCGGGTGCAGGGACCTACGAGCAGTACTTC. The chain uses TRBV18 and TRBJ2-7; the D gene is possibly TRBD1 (5 bases). CDR1 and CDR2 (germline): KGHSH, LQKENI. The CDR3 has 14 amino acids. Trimming removed 3 bases at V and 2 bases at J, with 11 bases between.

This chain's CDR3 is CASSYTRGLAYEQYF. The CDR3, as DNA: TGTGCCAGCAGTTACACCAGAGGACTCGCCTACGAGCAGTACTTC. The V and J genes are TRBV6-5 and TRBJ2-7; D is possibly TRBD2 (5 bases). The CDR3 consists of 15 residues. Germline V lookup: CDR1 MNHEY, CDR2 SVGAGI. Trimming took off 2 bases at V and 2 bases at J, with 13 bases between the two ends.

The chain is built from TRBV18 and TRBJ2-5, with 8 bases that match TRBD2. Germline trimming cut 3 bases from V and 2 bases from J; bases unmatched to any gene: 2. The CDR3 runs to 14 residues. Per the germline V gene, CDR1 is KGHSH and CDR2 is LQKENI. CDR3 nucleotides: TGTGCCAGCTCACCGGGACTAGGGCAAGAGACCCAGTACTTC. Residues: CASSPGLGQETQYF.

The chain joins TRBV27 to TRBJ2-7; 7 bases align to TRBD1. CDR3 size: 15 residues. Germline V gene sequence: CDR1 MNHEY, CDR2 SMNVEV (reference sequence). Germline trimming cut 3 bases from V and 3 bases from J; bases unmatched to any gene: 8. CDR3 DNA: TGTGCCAGCAGTTTGGACCCAGGGGGTCTCTACGAGCAGTACTTC. Translating gives CASSLDPGGLYEQYF.

Notes on this clonotype: This may be a read error: a much more frequent sequence differs by one nucleotide. This chain joins TRBV6-1 and TRBJ2-5; 9 bases match TRBD2. There are 14 residues in the CDR3. Looked up from germline, CDR1 is MNHNS and CDR2 is SASEGT. The CDR3 DNA reads TGTGCCAGCTGCGCGGGAGGGAATGTAGAGACCCAGCACTTC. This encodes CASCAGGNVETQHF.

The chain combines TRBV12-3 or TRBV12-4 with TRBJ2-1, with no clear D. This CDR3 contains 14 residues. The V end was cut by 4 bases, the J end by 3 bases, with 10 bases between. CDR3 sequence (DNA): TGTGCCAGCAGTTCGCTCCCCGACTACAATGAGCAGTTCTTC. Protein sequence: CASSSLPDYNEQFF.

The chain recombines TRBV29-1 with TRBJ1-3; D remains ambiguous. The germline V gene has CDR1 SQVTM and CDR2 ANQGSEA. The CDR3 runs to 13 residues. V was clipped by 5 bases and J by 1 base, with 9 bases between them. CDR3 DNA sequence: TGCAGCGTTCGACCGGGGTCTGGAAACACCATATATTTT. Encoded protein: CSVRPGSGNTIYF.

This clonotype was counted a few times. Written as DNA, the CDR3 is TGTGCCAGCAGCTTAAGGCCTAGCGGGAGGGGTACAGATACGCAGTATTTT. This translates into CASSLRPSGRGTDTQYF. The chain joins TRBV11-1 to TRBJ2-3; 12 bases match TRBD2. The CDR3 is made up of 17 amino acids. CDR1 and CDR2 from the germline V gene are SGHAT and FQDESV (reference sequence). J was trimmed by 3 bases and V by 2 bases; bases with no gene match: 6.

As regards this clonotype: This clone may be a read error of a much larger clone one base away. The genes are TRBV29-1 and TRBJ2-5, with D uncertain. The CDR3 has 10 residues. Looked up from germline, CDR1 is SQVTM and CDR2 is ANQGSEA. The CDR3 coding sequence is TGCAGCGTGGGCCAAGAGACCAAGTACTTC. This translates into CSVGQETKYF.

The chain uses TRBV7-2 and TRBJ1-1, with D unresolved. V shed 3 bases and J shed 1 base, with 6 bases lying between them. This CDR3 spans 13 amino acids. CDR1 is SGHTA, CDR2 FQGNSA, per germline. The CDR3 DNA sequence: TGTGCCAGCAGCTTTAGGCGGAACACTGAAGCTTTCTTT. Residues: CASSFRRNTEAFF.

This clonotype qualifies as medium-sized. The chain has TRBV29-1 and TRBJ2-7; no clear D gene. The CDR3 covers 13 residues. Trimming left V 4 bases short and J 0 bases short, with 10 bases between. The V gene's germline CDR1 is SQVTM and CDR2 ANQGSEA. Here the CDR3 DNA reads TGCAGCGTTGTATCGGGCCACTCCTACGAGCAGTACTTC. Translating it yields CSVVSGHSYEQYF.

A few counts support this clonotype. This chain connects TRBV6-5 to TRBJ2-2; no clear D. Germline lookup yields CDR1 MNHEY and CDR2 SVGAGI. V shed 2 bases and J shed 3 bases, with 10 bases lying between them. The CDR3 runs to 15 residues. The CDR3 loop reads CASSYGGSHTGELFF. As DNA, the CDR3 is TGTGCCAGCAGTTACGGTGGAAGTCACACCGGGGAGCTGTTTTTT.

This clonotype is medium-sized. V gene TRBV29-1 combines with J gene TRBJ2-7; D is perhaps TRBD1 (5 bases). The CDR3 is made up of 12 amino acids. V was cut by 5 bases and J by 4 bases, with 12 bases left in between. The germline V gene has CDR1 SQVTM and CDR2 ANQGSEA. The CDR3 DNA reads as TGCAGCGTTACAGGAGTAGAATACGAGCAGTACTTC. It specifies CSVTGVEYEQYF.